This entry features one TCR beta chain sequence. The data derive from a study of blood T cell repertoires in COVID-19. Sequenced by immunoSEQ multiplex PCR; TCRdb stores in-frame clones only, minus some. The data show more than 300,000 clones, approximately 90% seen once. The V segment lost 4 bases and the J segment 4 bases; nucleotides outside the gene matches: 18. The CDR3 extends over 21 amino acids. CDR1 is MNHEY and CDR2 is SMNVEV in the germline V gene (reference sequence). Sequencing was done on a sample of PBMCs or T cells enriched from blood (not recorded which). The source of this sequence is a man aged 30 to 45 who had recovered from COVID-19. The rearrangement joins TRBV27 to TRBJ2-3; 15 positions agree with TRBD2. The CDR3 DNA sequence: TGTGCCAGCAGTTCCCCGGGGGGGACTAGCGGGAGGTACTGGGTTGCAGATACGCAGTATTTT. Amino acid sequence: CASSSPGGTSGRYWVADTQYF.